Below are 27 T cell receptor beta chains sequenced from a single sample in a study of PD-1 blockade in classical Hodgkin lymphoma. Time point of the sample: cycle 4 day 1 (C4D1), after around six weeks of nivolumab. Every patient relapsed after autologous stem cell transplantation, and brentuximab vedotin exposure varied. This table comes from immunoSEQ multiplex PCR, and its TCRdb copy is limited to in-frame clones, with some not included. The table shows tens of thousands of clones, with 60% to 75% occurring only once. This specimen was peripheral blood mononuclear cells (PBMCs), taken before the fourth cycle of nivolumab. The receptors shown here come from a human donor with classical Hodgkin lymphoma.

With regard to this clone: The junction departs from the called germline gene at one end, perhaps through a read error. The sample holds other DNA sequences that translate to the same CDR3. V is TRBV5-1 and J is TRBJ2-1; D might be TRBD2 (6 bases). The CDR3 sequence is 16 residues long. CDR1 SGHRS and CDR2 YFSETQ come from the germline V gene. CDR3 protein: CASSLGAGSSYNEQFF. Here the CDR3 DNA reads TGCGCCAGCAGTTTGGGTGCGGGATCGTCCTACAATGAGCAGTTCTTC.

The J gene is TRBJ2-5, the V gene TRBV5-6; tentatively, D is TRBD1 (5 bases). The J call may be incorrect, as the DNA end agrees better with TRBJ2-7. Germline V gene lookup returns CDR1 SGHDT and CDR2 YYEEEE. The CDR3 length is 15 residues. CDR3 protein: CASSWGPSSSYEQYF. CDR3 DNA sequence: TGTGCCAGCAGCTGGGGCCCTAGTAGCTCCTACGAGCAGTACTTC.

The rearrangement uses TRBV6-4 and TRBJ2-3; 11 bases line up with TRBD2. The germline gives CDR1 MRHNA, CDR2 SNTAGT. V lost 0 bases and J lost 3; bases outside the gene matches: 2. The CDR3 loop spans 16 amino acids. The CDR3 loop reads CASSDSASGGTDTQYF. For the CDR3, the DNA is TGTGCCAGCAGTGACTCGGCTAGCGGGGGGACAGATACGCAGTATTTT.

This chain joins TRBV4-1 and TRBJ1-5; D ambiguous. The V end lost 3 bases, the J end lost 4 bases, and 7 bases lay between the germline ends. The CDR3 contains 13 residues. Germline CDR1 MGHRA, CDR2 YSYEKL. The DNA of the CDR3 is TGCGCCAGCAGCCAGGCTATTAATCAGCCCCAGCATTTT. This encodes CASSQAINQPQHF.

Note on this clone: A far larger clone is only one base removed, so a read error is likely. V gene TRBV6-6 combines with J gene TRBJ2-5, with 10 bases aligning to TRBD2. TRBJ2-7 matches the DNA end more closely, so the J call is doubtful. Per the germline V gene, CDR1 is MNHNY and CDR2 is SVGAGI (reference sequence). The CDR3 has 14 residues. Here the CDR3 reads CVSTLAGALSEQYF. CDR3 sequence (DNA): TGTGTCAGCACCCTAGCGGGAGCCCTCTCCGAGCAGTACTTC.

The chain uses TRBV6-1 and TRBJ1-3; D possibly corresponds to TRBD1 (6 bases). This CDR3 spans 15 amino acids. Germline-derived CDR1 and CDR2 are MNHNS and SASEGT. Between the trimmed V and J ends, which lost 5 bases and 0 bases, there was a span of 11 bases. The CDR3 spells CASSPGGHSGNTIYF. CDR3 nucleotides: TGTGCCAGCAGTCCTGGGGGGCACTCTGGAAACACCATATATTTT.

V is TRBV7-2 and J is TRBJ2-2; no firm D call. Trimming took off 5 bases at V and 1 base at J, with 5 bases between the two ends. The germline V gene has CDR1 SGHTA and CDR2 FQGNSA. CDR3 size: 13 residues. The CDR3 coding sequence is TGTGCCAGCAGCCATCAGAACACCGGGGAGCTGTTTTTT. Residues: CASSHQNTGELFF.

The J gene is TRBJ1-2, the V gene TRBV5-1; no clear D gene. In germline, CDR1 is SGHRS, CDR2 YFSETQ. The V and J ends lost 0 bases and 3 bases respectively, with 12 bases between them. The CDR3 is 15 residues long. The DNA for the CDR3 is TGCGCCAGCAGCTTGGATGGCGCAGGATACTATGGCTACACCTTC. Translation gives CASSLDGAGYYGYTF.

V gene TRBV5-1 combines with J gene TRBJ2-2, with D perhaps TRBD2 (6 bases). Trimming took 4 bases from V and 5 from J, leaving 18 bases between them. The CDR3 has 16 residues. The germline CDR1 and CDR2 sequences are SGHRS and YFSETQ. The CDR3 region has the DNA TGCGCCAGCAGCCTATTCGGGGGAGATAGGACCGGGGAGCTGTTTTTT. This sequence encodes CASSLFGGDRTGELFF.

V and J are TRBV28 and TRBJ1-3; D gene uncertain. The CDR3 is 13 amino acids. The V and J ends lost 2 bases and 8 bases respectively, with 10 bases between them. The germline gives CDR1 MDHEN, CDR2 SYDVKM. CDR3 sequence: CASSLNSGDTIYF. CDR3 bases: TGTGCCAGCAGTTTAAACTCCGGGGACACCATATATTTT.

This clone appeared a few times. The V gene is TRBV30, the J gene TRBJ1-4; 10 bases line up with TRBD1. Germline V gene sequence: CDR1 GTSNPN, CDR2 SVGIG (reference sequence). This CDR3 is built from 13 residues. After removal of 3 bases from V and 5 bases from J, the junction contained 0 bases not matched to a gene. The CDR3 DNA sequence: TGTGCCTGGAGGGACAGGGGGAATGAAAAACTGTTTTTT. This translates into CAWRDRGNEKLFF.

DNA of the CDR3: TGCGCCAGCAGCTTTGGGTCTTACTACGAGCAGTACTTC. Translated, it gives CASSFGSYYEQYF. The gene calls are TRBV5-1 and TRBJ2-7; D unresolved. From germline, CDR1 is SGHRS and CDR2 YFSETQ. CDR3 length: 13 residues. V was clipped by 2 bases and J by 3 bases, with 9 bases between them.

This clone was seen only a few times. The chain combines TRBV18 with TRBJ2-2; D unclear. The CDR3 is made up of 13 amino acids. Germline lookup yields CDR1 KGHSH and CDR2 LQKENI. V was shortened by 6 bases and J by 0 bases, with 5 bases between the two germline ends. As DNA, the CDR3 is TGTGCCAGCTCGTCAGCGAACACCGGGGAGCTGTTTTTT. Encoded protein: CASSSANTGELFF.

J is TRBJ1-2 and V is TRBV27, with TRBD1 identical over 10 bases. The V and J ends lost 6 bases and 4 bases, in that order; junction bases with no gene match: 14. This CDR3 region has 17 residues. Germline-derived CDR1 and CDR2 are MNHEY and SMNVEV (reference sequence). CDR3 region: CASRPLSGTGVRYGYTF. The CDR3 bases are TGTGCCAGCAGACCTTTATCCGGGACAGGGGTACGCTATGGCTACACCTTC.

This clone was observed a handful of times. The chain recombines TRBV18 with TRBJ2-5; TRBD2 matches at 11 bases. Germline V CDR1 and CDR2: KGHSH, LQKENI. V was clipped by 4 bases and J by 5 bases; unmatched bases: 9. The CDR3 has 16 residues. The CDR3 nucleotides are TGTGCCAGCTCACGGCTAGCGGGGGGCCGGAGGGAGACCCAGTACTTC. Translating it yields CASSRLAGGRRETQYF. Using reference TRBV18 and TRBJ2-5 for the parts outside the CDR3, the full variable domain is NAGVMQNPRHLVRRRGQEARLRCSPMKGHSHVYWYRQLPEEGLKFMVYLQKENIIDESGMPKERFSAEFPKEGPSILRIQQVVRGDSAAYFCASSRLAGGRRETQYFGPGTRLLVL.

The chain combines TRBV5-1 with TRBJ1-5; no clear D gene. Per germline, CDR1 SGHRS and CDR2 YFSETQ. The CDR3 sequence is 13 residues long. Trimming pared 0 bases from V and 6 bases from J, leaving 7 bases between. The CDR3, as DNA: TGCGCCAGCAGCTTGGAAGTGGGTCAGCCCCAGCATTTT. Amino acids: CASSLEVGQPQHF.

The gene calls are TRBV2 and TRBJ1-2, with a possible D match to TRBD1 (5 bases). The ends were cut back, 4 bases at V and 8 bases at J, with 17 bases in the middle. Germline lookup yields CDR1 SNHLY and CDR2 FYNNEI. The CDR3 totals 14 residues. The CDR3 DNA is TGTGCCAGCAGTGCAATTCTCCAGGGTTACGGCTACACCTTC. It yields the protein CASSAILQGYGYTF.

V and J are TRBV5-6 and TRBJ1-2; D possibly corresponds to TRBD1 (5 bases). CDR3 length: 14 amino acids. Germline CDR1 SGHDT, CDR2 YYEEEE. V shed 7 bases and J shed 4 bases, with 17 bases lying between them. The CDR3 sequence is CASRSWGESYGYTF. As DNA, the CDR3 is TGTGCCAGCCGGTCCTGGGGGGAAAGCTATGGCTACACCTTC. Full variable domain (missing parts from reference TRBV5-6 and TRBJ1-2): DAGVTQSPTHLIKTRGQQVTLRCSPKSGHDTVSWYQQALGQGPQFIFQYYEEEERQRGNFPDRFSGHQFPNYSSELNVNALLLGDSALYLCASRSWGESYGYTFGSGTRLTVV.

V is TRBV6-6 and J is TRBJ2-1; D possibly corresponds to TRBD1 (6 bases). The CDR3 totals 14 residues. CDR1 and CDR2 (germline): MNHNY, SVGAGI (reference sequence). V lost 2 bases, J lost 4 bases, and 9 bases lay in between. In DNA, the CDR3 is TGTGCCAGCAGTTACGATGGACAGTACAATGAGCAGTTCTTC. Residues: CASSYDGQYNEQFF.

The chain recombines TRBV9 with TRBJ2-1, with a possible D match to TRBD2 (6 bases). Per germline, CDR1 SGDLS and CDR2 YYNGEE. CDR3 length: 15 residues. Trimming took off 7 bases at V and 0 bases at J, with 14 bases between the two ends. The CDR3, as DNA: TGTGCCAGCGCCCGGGGGTCCGCCTCCTACAATGAGCAGTTCTTC. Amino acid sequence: CASARGSASYNEQFF.

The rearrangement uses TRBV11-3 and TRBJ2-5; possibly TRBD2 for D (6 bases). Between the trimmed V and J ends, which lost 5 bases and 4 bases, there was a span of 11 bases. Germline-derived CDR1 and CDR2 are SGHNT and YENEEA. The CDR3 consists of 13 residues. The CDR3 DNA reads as TGTGCCAGCAGCCGTTCCGGGGGAGAGACCCAGTACTTC. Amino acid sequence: CASSRSGGETQYF.

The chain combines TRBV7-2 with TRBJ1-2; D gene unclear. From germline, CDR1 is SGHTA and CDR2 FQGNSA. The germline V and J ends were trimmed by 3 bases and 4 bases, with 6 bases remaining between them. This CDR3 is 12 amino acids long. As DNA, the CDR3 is TGTGCCAGCAGCTTTTTGTCCTATGGCTACACCTTC. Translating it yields CASSFLSYGYTF.

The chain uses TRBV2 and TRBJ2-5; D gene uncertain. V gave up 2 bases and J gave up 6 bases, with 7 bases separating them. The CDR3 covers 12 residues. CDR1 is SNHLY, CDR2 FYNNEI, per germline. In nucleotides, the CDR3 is TGTGCCAGCAGTGAATGGCCTCAGACCCAGTACTTC. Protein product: CASSEWPQTQYF. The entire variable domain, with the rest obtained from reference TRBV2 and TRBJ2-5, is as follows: EPEVTQTPSHQVTQMGQEVILRCVPISNHLYFYWYRQILGQKVEFLVSFYNNEISEKSEIFDDQFSVERPDGSNFTLKIRSTKLEDSAMYFCASSEWPQTQYFGPGTRLLVL.

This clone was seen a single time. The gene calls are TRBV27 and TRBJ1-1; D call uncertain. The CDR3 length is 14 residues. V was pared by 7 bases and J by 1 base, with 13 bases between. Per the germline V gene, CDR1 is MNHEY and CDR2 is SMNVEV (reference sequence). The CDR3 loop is CASKFRDSNTEAFF. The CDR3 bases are TGTGCCAGCAAGTTCCGGGATTCGAACACTGAAGCTTTCTTT.

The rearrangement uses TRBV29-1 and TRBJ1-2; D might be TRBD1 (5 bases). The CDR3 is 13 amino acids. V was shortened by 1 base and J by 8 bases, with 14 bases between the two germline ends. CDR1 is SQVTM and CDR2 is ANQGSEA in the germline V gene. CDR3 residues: CSVEGEWGIGYTF. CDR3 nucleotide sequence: TGCAGCGTTGAAGGGGAGTGGGGGATAGGCTACACCTTC.

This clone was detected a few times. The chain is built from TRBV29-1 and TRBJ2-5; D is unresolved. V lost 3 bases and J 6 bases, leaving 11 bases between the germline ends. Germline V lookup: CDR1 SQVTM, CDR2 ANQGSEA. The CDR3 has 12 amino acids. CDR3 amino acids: CSVEMPGQTQYF. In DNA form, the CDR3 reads TGCAGCGTTGAGATGCCGGGCCAGACCCAGTACTTC. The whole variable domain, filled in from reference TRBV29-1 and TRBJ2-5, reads SAVISQKPSRDICQRGTSLTIQCQVDSQVTMMFWYRQQPGQSLTLIATANQGSEATYESGFVIDKFPISRPNLTFSTLTVSNMSPEDSSIYLCSVEMPGQTQYFGPGTRLLVL.

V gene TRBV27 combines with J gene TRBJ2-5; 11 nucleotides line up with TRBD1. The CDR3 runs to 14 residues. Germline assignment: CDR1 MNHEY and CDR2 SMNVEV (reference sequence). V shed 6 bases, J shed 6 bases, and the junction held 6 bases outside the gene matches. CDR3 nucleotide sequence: TGTGCCAGCAGGTCGGGACAGGGGGTAAAGACCCAGTACTTC. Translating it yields CASRSGQGVKTQYF.